Listed below are T cell receptor beta chains from one sample, sequenced in a study of shared T cell receptors in the human thymus. Some clones are missing from TCRdb's copy, which holds only in-frame ones; the method was immunoSEQ multiplex PCR. The sample carries roughly 710,000 clones, 80% to 90% recorded once. A further study also used this sample, focusing on human thymus T cells.

The sequenced sample consisted of thymocytes. The receptors here all came from a girl less than two years old with a congenital heart defect. Each CDR3 is given with its conserved first and last residue. Fields, in order: clone size, D gene, J gene, V gene, CDR3 protein, CDR3 DNA. A D gene is named only where the DNA matches it firmly. Where a row states a size, it is once, few, many or the class of an expanded clone; other rows omit it.

>-|-|TRBJ1-5|TRBV13
CASSLGLNNQPQHF
TGTGCCAGCAGCCTGGGACTTAATAATCAGCCCCAGCATTTT
>-|-|TRBJ1-5|TRBV5-1
CASSLGSSNQPQHF
TGCGCCAGCAGCTTGGGGAGTAGCAATCAGCCCCAGCATTTT
>-|TRBD2|TRBJ2-7|TRBV9
CASSRLSGVPYEQYF
TGTGCCAGCAGCCGTTTAAGCGGGGTTCCCTACGAGCAGTACTTC
>-|TRBD2|TRBJ2-1|TRBV4-3
CASTRLAGRGEQFF
TGCGCCAGCACCCGGCTAGCGGGGAGGGGTGAGCAGTTCTTC
>-|TRBD2|TRBJ2-3|TRBV7-8
CASSLNLFVTSGGSDTQYF
TGTGCCAGCAGCTTAAATCTATTCGTAACTAGCGGGGGTTCAGATACGCAGTATTTT
>-|TRBD1|TRBJ1-2|TRBV6-4
CASSDGTGGSINYGYTF
TGTGCCAGCAGTGACGGGACAGGGGGTTCGATTAACTATGGCTACACCTTC
>-|TRBD2|TRBJ2-2|TRBV11-2
CASERGAGELFF
TGTGCCAGCGAACGGGGGGCCGGGGAGCTGTTTTTT
>-|TRBD1|TRBJ2-7|TRBV12-5
CASGLQRPGQDSYEQYF
TGTGCTAGTGGTTTGCAACGTCCGGGACAGGACTCCTACGAGCAGTACTTC
>-|TRBD1|TRBJ2-1|TRBV5-4
CASSGDRVKFF
TGTGCCAGCAGCGGCGACAGGGTGAAGTTCTTC
>-|-|TRBJ2-5|TRBV6-1
CASSGRGAVTETQYF
TGTGCCAGCAGTGGAAGGGGCGCGGTTACAGAGACCCAGTACTTC
>-|-|TRBJ2-3|TRBV19
CASRKPPGTYTDTQYF
TGTGCCAGTAGGAAACCCCCGGGGACTTACACAGATACGCAGTATTTT
>-|-|TRBJ1-1|TRBV7-9
CASSLEGQADFEAFF
TGTGCCAGCAGCTTAGAGGGGCAGGCCGACTTTGAAGCTTTCTTT
>-|-|TRBJ2-2|TRBV11-2
CASSLGPPGHTNTGELFF
TGTGCCAGCAGCTTAGGCCCCCCGGGACATACGAACACCGGGGAGCTGTTTTTT
>-|-|TRBJ1-3|TRBV19
CASSAQARGNTIYF
TGTGCCAGTAGTGCACAGGCCAGGGGAAACACCATATATTTT
>-|-|TRBJ2-7|TRBV10-3
CAISEVAPMPYEQYF
TGTGCCATCAGTGAGGTGGCACCGATGCCGTACGAGCAGTACTTC
>-|-|TRBJ2-2|TRBV28
CASRQGLNTGELFF
TGTGCCAGCAGACAGGGTCTGAACACCGGGGAGCTGTTTTTT
>-|-|TRBJ2-7|TRBV2
CASKAVPSYEQYF
TGTGCCAGCAAAGCGGTCCCATCCTACGAGCAGTACTTC
>-|TRBD1|TRBJ2-7|TRBV5-4
CASSTRQGIMDDEQYF
TGTGCCAGCAGCACACGACAGGGGATAATGGACGACGAGCAGTACTTC
>-|-|TRBJ2-2|TRBV6-4
CASSYDRHTGELFF
TGTGCCAGCAGTTATGACAGACACACCGGGGAGCTGTTTTTT
>-|TRBD1|TRBJ1-2|TRBV28
CASRGTGGGYTF
TGTGCCAGCAGAGGGACAGGGGGAGGCTACACCTTC
>-|-|TRBJ1-1|TRBV27
CASMVQPNTEAFF
TGTGCCAGCATGGTACAACCGAACACTGAAGCTTTCTTT
>-|TRBD1|TRBJ1-4|TRBV9
CASSSLGQGLNEKLFF
TGTGCCAGCAGCTCCCTTGGACAGGGCCTTAATGAAAAACTGTTTTTT
>-|TRBD1|TRBJ1-4|TRBV7-8
CASSLGTGTGLKLFF
TGTGCCAGCAGCTTAGGGACCGGGACAGGGCTAAAACTGTTTTTT
>-|TRBD1|TRBJ1-1|TRBV28
CASSLAPGQRSMNTEAFF
TGTGCCAGCAGTTTGGCCCCGGGACAGAGATCCATGAACACTGAAGCTTTCTTT
>few|-|TRBJ1-3|TRBV29-1
CSVAGPGNTIYF
TGCAGCGTTGCAGGGCCTGGAAACACCATATATTTT
>-|TRBD1|TRBJ1-2|TRBV6-5
CASSSRTGGGYGYTF
TGTGCCAGCAGTTCCAGGACAGGGGGCGGCTATGGCTACACCTTC
>-|TRBD1|TRBJ1-6|TRBV28
CASSGPEGDSGNSPLHF
TGTGCCAGCAGCGGACCGGAGGGGGACAGTGGGAATTCACCCCTCCACTTT
>-|TRBD1|TRBJ2-3|TRBV9
CASSVQPGQGTDTQYF
TGTGCCAGCAGCGTTCAACCGGGACAGGGAACAGATACGCAGTATTTT
>-|TRBD1|TRBJ2-7|TRBV18
CASSHTGDEQYF
TGTGCCAGCTCACACACAGGGGACGAGCAGTACTTC
>few|TRBD2|TRBJ2-1|TRBV5-1
CASSPRWGGYNEQFF
TGCGCCAGCAGCCCGAGGTGGGGGGGCTACAATGAGCAGTTCTTC
>-|TRBD1|TRBJ2-2|TRBV6-1
CASRTQGAPTGELFF
TGTGCCAGCAGAACTCAGGGGGCCCCCACCGGGGAGCTGTTTTTT
>once|TRBD1|TRBJ2-7|TRBV28
CASSSVSTGDLYEQYF
TGTGCCAGCAGTTCCGTATCGACAGGGGACCTTTACGAGCAGTACTTC
>-|TRBD1|TRBJ1-1|TRBV28
CASRTGTGHLGWNTEAFF
TGTGCCAGCAGGACCGGGACAGGGCATTTAGGGTGGAACACTGAAGCTTTCTTT